The 16 T cell receptor beta chains listed next were all sequenced from one sample in a study of a mutant IDH1 vaccine in newly diagnosed glioma. Data came from immunoSEQ multiplex PCR; TCRdb stores just in-frame clones and leaves some out. The sample lists more than 80,000 clones; 80% to 90% were seen once. The time point was: baseline, week 1 (first vaccination visit). Treatment here: pre-vaccination baseline after standard-of-care therapy. The sequenced sample was PBMCs, obtained from a glioma patient treated with radiotherapy, temozolomide or both. The receptors stem from a woman aged 45-65 years with glioma.

This rearrangement joins TRBV30 to TRBJ1-1; D perhaps matches TRBD1 (6 bases). Germline V gives CDR1 GTSNPN, CDR2 SVGIG (reference sequence). V was shortened by 4 bases and J by 4 bases, with 16 bases between the two germline ends. This CDR3 has 14 amino acids. CDR3 sequence: CAWKGGGIGTEAFF. For the CDR3, the DNA is TGTGCCTGGAAAGGGGGTGGGATCGGCACTGAAGCTTTCTTT. The full variable domain, its missing parts supplied by reference TRBV30 and TRBJ1-1, is SQTIHQWPATLVQPVGSPLSLECTVEGTSNPNLYWYRQAAGRGLQLLFYSVGIGQISSEVPQNLSASRPQDRQFILSSKKLLLSDSGFYLCAWKGGGIGTEAFFGQGTRLTVV.

The chain uses TRBV27 and TRBJ2-6; D is ambiguous. Germline CDR1 and CDR2: MNHEY and SMNVEV (reference sequence). The CDR3 sequence is 15 residues long. V lost 2 bases, J lost 2 bases, and 7 bases lay in between. CDR3 bases: TGTGCCAGCAGTTTAGGTGGGACTGGGGCCAACGTCCTGACTTTC. Its protein product is CASSLGGTGANVLTF.

The chain combines TRBV19 with TRBJ1-1; 10 bases fit TRBD1. CDR1 is LNHDA and CDR2 is SQIVND in the germline V gene (reference sequence). The CDR3 extends over 17 amino acids. With V trimmed by 5 bases and J by 0 bases, 9 bases remained unmatched. The CDR3 DNA is TGTGCCAGTAGTCCCCCCAGGACAGGGGGATTGAACACTGAAGCTTTCTTT. Its protein product is CASSPPRTGGLNTEAFF.

The rearrangement uses TRBV10-3 and TRBJ2-7, with 9 bases aligning to TRBD1. The germline gives CDR1 ENHRY, CDR2 SYGVKD. Trimming removed 11 bases from V and 0 bases from J; junction bases left unmatched: 11. This CDR3 is 15 amino acids long. CDR3 in amino acids: CASWTGTGFSYEQYF. The CDR3 DNA reads TGTGCCTCCTGGACCGGGACAGGGTTCTCCTACGAGCAGTACTTC.

The CDR3 is CASSEYETARFGYTF. The DNA for the CDR3 is TGCGCCAGCAGTGAGTATGAGACGGCCCGTTTTGGCTACACCTTC. V gene TRBV10-2 combines with J gene TRBJ1-2, with D uncertain. The ends were cut back, 1 base at V and 7 bases at J, with 16 bases in the middle. CDR1 and CDR2 (germline): WSHSY, SAAADI. The CDR3 runs 15 residues.

This clone was recorded once. The CDR3 DNA reads as TGTGCCAGTATGGGAGGTCCTACCTACGAGCAGTACTTC. This gives the protein CASMGGPTYEQYF. V and J are TRBV19 and TRBJ2-7, with D maybe TRBD2 (6 bases). The CDR3 length is 13 residues. V lost 7 bases, J lost 2 bases, and 12 bases lay in between. Germline V gives CDR1 LNHDA, CDR2 SQIVND (reference sequence).

The V call is TRBV7-9, the J call TRBJ1-2, with D perhaps matching TRBD1 (6 bases). This CDR3 has 15 residues. Per the germline V gene, CDR1 is SEHNR and CDR2 is FQNEAQ (reference sequence). V was trimmed by 5 bases and J by 6 bases, leaving 19 bases between them. In DNA form, the CDR3 reads TGTGCCAGCAGCCCTAAAACATCGGGGGGCCATGGCTACACCTTC. This gives the protein CASSPKTSGGHGYTF.

This chain uses TRBV7-9 with TRBJ2-7; 7 bases agree with TRBD2. The J segment lost 0 bases and the V segment lost 1 base, leaving 6 bases of the junction unmatched. The CDR3 totals 16 residues. Germline V gene lookup returns CDR1 SEHNR and CDR2 FQNEAQ (reference sequence). The DNA for the CDR3 is TGTGCCAGCAGCTTAGACAGCGGGGTTCTCTCCTACGAGCAGTACTTC. This codes for CASSLDSGVLSYEQYF.

The chain employs TRBV2 and TRBJ2-7, with 10 positions matching TRBD2. The CDR3 length is 19 residues. Germline CDR1 SNHLY, CDR2 FYNNEI. V lost 9 bases to trimming and J lost 2 bases; unmatched junction nucleotides: 22. The CDR3 is CASRGAGSGPSGGPYEQYF. The DNA of the CDR3 is TGTGCCAGTCGAGGGGCAGGCTCGGGGCCTAGCGGGGGCCCCTACGAGCAGTACTTC.

The rearrangement joins TRBV10-2 to TRBJ2-3, with no clear D. Germline V gene lookup returns CDR1 WSHSY and CDR2 SAAADI. CDR3 length: 13 amino acids. The V end was cut by 3 bases, the J end by 2 bases, with 6 bases between. CDR3: CASSDPHTDTQYF. The CDR3 nucleotides read TGCGCCAGCAGTGACCCGCACACAGATACGCAGTATTTT.

The rearrangement links TRBV27 to TRBJ1-1, with unresolved D. V was cut by 7 bases and J by 1 base, with 7 bases left in between. The germline V gene encodes CDR1 MNHEY and CDR2 SMNVEV (reference sequence). This CDR3 has 12 residues. The CDR3 bases are TGTGCCAGCAAAGACCCGAACACTGAAGCTTTCTTT. This gives the protein CASKDPNTEAFF.

J is TRBJ1-1 and V is TRBV7-2; D unclear. CDR1 is SGHTA, CDR2 FQGNSA, per germline. The CDR3 extends over 12 amino acids. Trimming stripped 2 bases from V and 9 bases from J, with 10 bases between. CDR3 residues: CASSLIGRKAFF. DNA for the CDR3: TGTGCCAGCAGCTTAATTGGTCGGAAAGCTTTCTTT.

The V call is TRBV7-8, the J call TRBJ1-5, with unresolved D. V was pared by 2 bases and J by 5 bases, with 7 bases between. CDR3 length: 13 residues. From germline, CDR1 is SGHVS and CDR2 FQNEAQ. The CDR3 spells CASSLLWDQPQHF. In nucleotides, the CDR3 is TGTGCCAGCAGCTTACTCTGGGATCAGCCCCAGCATTTT.

This clone occurred a few times. The chain combines TRBV7-9 with TRBJ1-5; 8 nucleotides align to TRBD1. J was trimmed by 4 bases and V by 5 bases; bases with no gene match: 4. The CDR3 totals 14 residues. The germline V gene encodes CDR1 SEHNR and CDR2 FQNEAQ (reference sequence). This CDR3 reads CASSMGQENQPQHF. The CDR3 coding sequence is TGTGCCAGCAGCATGGGACAGGAAAATCAGCCCCAGCATTTT.

This CDR3 reads CASSAGGAVTEAFF. CDR3 DNA: TGTGCCAGCAGCGCAGGGGGCGCGGTCACTGAAGCTTTCTTT. V gene TRBV27 combines with J gene TRBJ1-1; the match to TRBD1 covers 8 bases. The CDR3 is made up of 14 amino acids. V gave up 6 bases and J gave up 4 bases; unmatched junction bases: 7. Germline CDR1 MNHEY, CDR2 SMNVEV (reference sequence).

The genes are TRBV9 and TRBJ1-5; D perhaps matches TRBD1 (5 bases). With 3 bases removed from V and 1 base from J, the gap between germline ends came to 11 bases. The length of the CDR3 is 15 residues. Germline loops: CDR1 SGDLS, CDR2 YYNGEE. The CDR3 DNA sequence: TGTGCCAGCAGCGCCGGGGACCACAGCAATCAGCCCCAGCATTTT. The encoded protein is CASSAGDHSNQPQHF.